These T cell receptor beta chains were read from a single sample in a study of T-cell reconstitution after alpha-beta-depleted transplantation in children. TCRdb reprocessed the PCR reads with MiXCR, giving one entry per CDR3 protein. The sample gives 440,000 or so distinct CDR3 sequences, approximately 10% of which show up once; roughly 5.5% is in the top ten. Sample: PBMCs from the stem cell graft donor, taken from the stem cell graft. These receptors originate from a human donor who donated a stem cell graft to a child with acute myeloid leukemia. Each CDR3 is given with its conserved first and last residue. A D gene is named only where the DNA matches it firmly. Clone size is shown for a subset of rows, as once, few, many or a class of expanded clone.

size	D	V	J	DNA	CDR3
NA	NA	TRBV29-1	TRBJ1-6	TGCAGCGCCAGGCACGCAGGGGAAAATTCACCCCTCCACTTT	CSARHAGENSPLHF
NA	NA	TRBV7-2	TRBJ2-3	TGTGCCAGCTTACTTAGCGGTCATACGCAGTATTTT	CASLLSGHTQYF
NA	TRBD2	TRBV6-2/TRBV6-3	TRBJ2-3	TGTGCCAGCAGTTACTCGACTCTAGTAGCGGGAAGAGATACGCAGTATTTT	CASSYSTLVAGRDTQYF
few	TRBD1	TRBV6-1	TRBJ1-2	TGTGCCAGCAGAGTCAGGGACAGCCCTAACTATGGCTACACCTTC	CASRVRDSPNYGYTF
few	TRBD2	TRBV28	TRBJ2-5	TGTGCCGGGAGTAGCGGGAGGGATGAGACCCAGTACTTC	CAGSSGRDETQYF
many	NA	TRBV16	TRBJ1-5	TGTGCCAGCAGCCAAGACGGTGATAGCAATCAGCCCCAGCATTTT	CASSQDGDSNQPQHF
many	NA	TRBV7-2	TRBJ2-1	TGTGCCAGCAGCTTGACAGAAAGCTCCTACAATGAGCAGTTCTTC	CASSLTESSYNEQFF
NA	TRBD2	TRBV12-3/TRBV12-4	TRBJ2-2	TGTGCCAGCAGTTTAGTACTAGCGGGAGAGACCGGGGAGCTGTTTTTT	CASSLVLAGETGELFF
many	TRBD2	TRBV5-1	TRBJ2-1	TGCGCCAGCAGCCAAAGCGGGGGCTCCTACAATGAGCAGTTCTTC	CASSQSGGSYNEQFF
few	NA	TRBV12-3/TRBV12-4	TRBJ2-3	TGTGCCAGCAGTTTTGGGGAGGTTACGCAGTATTTT	CASSFGEVTQYF
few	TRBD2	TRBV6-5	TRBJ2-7	TGTGCCAGCAGTTACTCGATTTCCGGGGGGTACGAGCAGTACTTC	CASSYSISGGYEQYF
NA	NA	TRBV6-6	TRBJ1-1	TGTGCCAGCAGTTACGGGGATGGACGGATGAACACTGAAGCTTTCTTT	CASSYGDGRMNTEAFF
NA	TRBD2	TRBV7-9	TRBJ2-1	TGTGCCAGCAGCTTTGAGGGACTAGTACGCAATGAGCAGTTCTTC	CASSFEGLVRNEQFF
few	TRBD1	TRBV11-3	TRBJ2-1	TGTGCCAGCAGCTTAGTAGACAGGGCTGGTGAGCAGTTCTTC	CASSLVDRAGEQFF
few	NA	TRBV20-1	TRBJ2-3	TGCAGTGCTCTAAGGACAGGCGCGGGGGATACGCAGTATTTT	CSALRTGAGDTQYF
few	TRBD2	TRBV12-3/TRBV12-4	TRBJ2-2	TGTGCCAGCATCCTAGGACTAGCGGGACTTCCCGGGGAGCTGTTTTTT	CASILGLAGLPGELFF
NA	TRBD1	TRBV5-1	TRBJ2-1	TGCGCCAGCAGCACCGGGACAGGCTCCCTCAATGAGCAGTTCTTC	CASSTGTGSLNEQFF
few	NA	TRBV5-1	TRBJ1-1	TGCGCCAGCAGGTTTGTCGCGACCCCCGGGGGGACGAACACTGAAGCTTTCTTT	CASRFVATPGGTNTEAFF
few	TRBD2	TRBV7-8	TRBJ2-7	TGTGCCAGCAGCTTAAAATCCCATGCTAGCGGCCCGACCTACGAGCAGTACTTC	CASSLKSHASGPTYEQYF
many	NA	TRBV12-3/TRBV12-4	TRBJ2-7	TGTGCCAGCAGTTTTTCGACCTACGAGCAGTACTTC	CASSFSTYEQYF
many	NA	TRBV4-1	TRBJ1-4	TGCGCCAGCAGCCAAGAACCCCGGGACTCGGGTGAAAAACTGTTTTTT	CASSQEPRDSGEKLFF
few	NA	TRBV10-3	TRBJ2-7	TGTGCCATCAGTGTATTTGCTGTGACTAGTACCGCCTACGAGCAGTACTTC	CAISVFAVTSTAYEQYF
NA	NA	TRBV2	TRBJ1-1	TGTGCCAGCAGTGAATCCGATTTCAACACTGAAGCTTTCTTT	CASSESDFNTEAFF
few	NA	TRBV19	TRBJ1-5	TGTGCCAGTAGTATGGGGACTGTAAATCAGCCCCAGCATTTT	CASSMGTVNQPQHF
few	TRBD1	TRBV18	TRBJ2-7	TGTGCCAGCTCGCCTACCGGGACAGACTACGAGCAGTACTTC	CASSPTGTDYEQYF
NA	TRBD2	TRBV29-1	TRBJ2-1	TGCAGCGTTCGACCTAGCGGGAGCTCCTACAATGAGCAGTTCTTC	CSVRPSGSSYNEQFF
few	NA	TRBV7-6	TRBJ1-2	TGTGCCAGCAGCCCCCGACGGGAGGGCGGCTATGGCTACACCTTC	CASSPRREGGYGYTF
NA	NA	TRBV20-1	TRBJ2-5	TGCAGTGCTAGGGAGGGGGAGACCCAGTACTTC	CSAREGETQYF
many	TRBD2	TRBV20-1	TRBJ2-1	TGCAGTGCTAGTATATCCGGGGGGGGTAACAATGAGCAGTTCTTC	CSASISGGGNNEQFF
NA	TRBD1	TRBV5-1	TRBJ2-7	TGCGCCAGCAGCCCGAATCTGGACAGGGGATGGTACGAGCAGTACTTC	CASSPNLDRGWYEQYF
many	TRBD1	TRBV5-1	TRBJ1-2	TGCGCCAGCAGCTCCCGACAGGGAAGCGGAAATGGCTACACCTTC	CASSSRQGSGNGYTF
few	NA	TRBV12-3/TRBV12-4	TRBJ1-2	TGTGCCAGCAAATGGGGACGGACCTTTGGCTATGGCTACACCTTC	CASKWGRTFGYGYTF
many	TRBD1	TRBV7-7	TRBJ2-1	TGTGCTAGCAGCTTAGACAGGGGAGGCAACAATGAGCAGTTCTTC	CASSLDRGGNNEQFF
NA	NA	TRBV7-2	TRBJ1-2	TGTGCCAGCAGCTTAAAAGTCTTCGTACAGATGGGCTACACCTTC	CASSLKVFVQMGYTF
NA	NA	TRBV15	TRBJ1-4	TGTGCCACCAGCAGATCTCCTCAGGGTGCGGCTAATGAAAAACTGTTTTTT	CATSRSPQGAANEKLFF
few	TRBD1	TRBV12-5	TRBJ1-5	TGTGCTAGTGGTTTGACCCGGGACAGGGACTACCAGCCCCAGCATTTT	CASGLTRDRDYQPQHF
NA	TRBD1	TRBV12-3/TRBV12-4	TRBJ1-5	TGTGCCAGCAGTTTCCGGGACAGAGATCAGCCCCAGCATTTT	CASSFRDRDQPQHF